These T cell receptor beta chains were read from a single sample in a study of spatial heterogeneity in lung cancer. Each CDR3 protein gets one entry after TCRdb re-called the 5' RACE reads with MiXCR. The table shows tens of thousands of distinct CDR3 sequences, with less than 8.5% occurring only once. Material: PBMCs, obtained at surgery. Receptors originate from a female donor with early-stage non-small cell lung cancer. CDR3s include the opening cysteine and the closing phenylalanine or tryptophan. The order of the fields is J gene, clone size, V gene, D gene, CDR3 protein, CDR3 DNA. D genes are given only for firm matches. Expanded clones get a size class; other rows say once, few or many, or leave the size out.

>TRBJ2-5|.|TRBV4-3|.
CASSQEWKGTGKETQYF
TGCGCCAGCAGCCAAGAGTGGAAAGGAACAGGAAAAGAGACCCAGTACTTC
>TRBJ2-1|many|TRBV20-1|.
CSANLGGNDEQFF
TGCAGTGCTAATCTGGGGGGAAACGATGAGCAGTTCTTC
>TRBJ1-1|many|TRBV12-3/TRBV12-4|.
CASSLMENTEAFF
TGTGCCAGCAGTTTAATGGAGAACACTGAAGCTTTCTTT
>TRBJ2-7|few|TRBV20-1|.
CSARDATRRWGEQYF
TGCAGTGCTAGAGACGCCACGAGGAGATGGGGCGAGCAGTACTTC
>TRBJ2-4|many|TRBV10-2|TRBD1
CASRAGTAWVGDIQYF
TGCGCCAGCAGAGCCGGGACAGCGTGGGTAGGGGACATTCAGTACTTC
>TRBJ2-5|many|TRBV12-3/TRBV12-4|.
CASSWRLSAETQYF
TGTGCCAGCAGTTGGCGACTAAGTGCCGAGACCCAGTACTTC
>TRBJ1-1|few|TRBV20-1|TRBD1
CSARDQGGGSEAFF
TGCAGTGCTAGAGATCAAGGGGGCGGTTCTGAAGCTTTCTTT
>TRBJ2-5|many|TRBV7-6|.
CASSLRAQETQYF
TGTGCCAGCAGCTTACGGGCTCAAGAGACCCAGTACTTC
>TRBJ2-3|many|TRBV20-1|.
CSARDSRTDTQYF
TGCAGTGCTAGAGACAGCCGCACAGATACGCAGTATTTT
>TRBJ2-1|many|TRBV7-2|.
CASSSRPAGGEYNEQFF
TGTGCCAGCAGCTCCCGGCCAGCAGGGGGGGAATACAATGAGCAGTTCTTC
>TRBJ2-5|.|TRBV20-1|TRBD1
CSAGGTGGTETQYF
TGCAGTGCTGGAGGGACAGGGGGCACAGAGACCCAGTACTTC
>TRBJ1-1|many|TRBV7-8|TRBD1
CASSLSLVRGLTEAFF
TGTGCCAGCAGCTTAAGTTTAGTCAGGGGGCTCACTGAAGCTTTCTTT
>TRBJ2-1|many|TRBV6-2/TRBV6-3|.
CASSHHLGNEQFF
TGTGCCAGCAGTCATCACCTGGGCAATGAGCAGTTCTTC
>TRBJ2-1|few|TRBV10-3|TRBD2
CAISDTSGGSMQFF
TGTGCCATCAGTGATACTAGCGGGGGGTCGATGCAGTTCTTC
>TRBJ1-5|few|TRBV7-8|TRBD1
CASSYYRGFGQPQHF
TGTGCCAGCAGCTACTACAGGGGGTTCGGACAGCCCCAGCATTTT
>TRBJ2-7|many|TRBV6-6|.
CASSYSQNSYEQYF
TGTGCCAGCAGTTACTCTCAGAACTCCTACGAGCAGTACTTC
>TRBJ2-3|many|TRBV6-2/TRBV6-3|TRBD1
CASSYQQGGTDTQYF
TGTGCCAGCAGTTACCAACAGGGGGGCACAGATACGCAGTATTTT
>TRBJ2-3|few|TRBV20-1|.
CSAIQKHTDTQYF
TGCAGTGCTATCCAAAAACACACAGATACGCAGTATTTT
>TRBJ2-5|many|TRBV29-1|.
CSVAQLGETQYF
TGCAGCGTTGCACAGCTAGGCGAGACCCAGTACTTC
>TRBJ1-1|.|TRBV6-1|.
CASTPGLALAAFF
TGTGCCAGCACTCCCGGTCTGGCTCTAGCAGCTTTCTTT
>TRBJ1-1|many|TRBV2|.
CASSEMGNTEAFF
TGTGCCAGCAGTGAAATGGGGAACACTGAAGCTTTCTTT
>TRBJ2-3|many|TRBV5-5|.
CASSLERVSTDTQYF
TGTGCCAGCAGCTTGGAGCGGGTGAGCACAGATACGCAGTATTTT
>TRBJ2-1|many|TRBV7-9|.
CASSPGPYNEQFF
TGTGCCAGCAGCCCGGGACCCTACAATGAGCAGTTCTTC
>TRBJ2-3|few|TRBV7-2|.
CASSFGTGTDTQYF
TGTGCCAGCAGCTTCGGGACCGGCACAGATACGCAGTATTTT
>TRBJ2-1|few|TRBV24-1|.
CATSDPGPALENEQFF
TGTGCCACCAGTGATCCCGGACCGGCCCTGGAAAATGAGCAGTTCTTC
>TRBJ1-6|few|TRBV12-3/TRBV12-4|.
CASSLGGVGSPLHF
TGTGCCAGCAGTTTGGGAGGGGTTGGATCACCCCTCCACTTT
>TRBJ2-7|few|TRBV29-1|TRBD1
CSVEGEDRAYEQYF
TGCAGCGTTGAAGGGGAGGACAGGGCCTACGAGCAGTACTTC
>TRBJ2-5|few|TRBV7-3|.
CASSSGPRETQYF
TGTGCCAGCAGCTCCGGACCGAGAGAGACCCAGTACTTC
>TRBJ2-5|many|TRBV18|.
CASSLLSRGIQETQYF
TGTGCCAGCTCACTCCTAAGTCGGGGGATCCAAGAGACCCAGTACTTC
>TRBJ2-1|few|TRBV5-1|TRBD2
CASSFTPVAGSEQFF
TGCGCCAGCAGCTTTACTCCCGTAGCGGGATCTGAGCAGTTCTTC
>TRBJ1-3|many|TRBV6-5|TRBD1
CASSYGTGFSGNTIYF
TGTGCCAGCAGTTACGGGACAGGGTTCTCTGGAAACACCATATATTTT
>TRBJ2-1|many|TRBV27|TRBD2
CASSSFGGAYNEQFF
TGTGCCAGCAGTTCCTTCGGGGGGGCCTACAATGAGCAGTTCTTC
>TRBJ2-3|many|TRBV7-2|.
CASSLVGNTQYF
TGTGCCAGCAGCTTAGTGGGTAATACGCAGTATTTT
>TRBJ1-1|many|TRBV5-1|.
CASSLARRNTEAFF
TGCGCCAGCAGCTTGGCACGGAGAAACACTGAAGCTTTCTTT
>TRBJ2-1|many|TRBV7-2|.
CASRRGEYNEQFF
TGTGCCAGCAGAAGAGGGGAGTACAATGAGCAGTTCTTC
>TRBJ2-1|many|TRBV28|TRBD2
CASTSSGSPSSYNEQFF
TGTGCCAGCACTTCCAGCGGGAGCCCCAGCTCCTACAATGAGCAGTTCTTC
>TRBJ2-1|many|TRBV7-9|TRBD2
CASSPRDSGKDEQFF
TGTGCCAGCAGCCCCCGTGATAGCGGGAAGGATGAGCAGTTCTTC
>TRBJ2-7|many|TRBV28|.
CASNPQAEYSYEQYF
TGTGCCAGCAATCCCCAAGCGGAGTACTCCTACGAGCAGTACTTC
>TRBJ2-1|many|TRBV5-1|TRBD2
CASSLRTSGVVEQFF
TGCGCCAGCAGCTTGAGGACTAGCGGGGTGGTCGAGCAGTTCTTC